This note documents a single T cell receptor beta chain sequence. Random hexamers served to reverse transcribe roughly 0.5 to 1 ug RNA. Multiplex immunoSEQ PCR targeted 54 Vbeta and 13 Jbeta TCR beta segments. MiXCR, applied by TCRdb to the immunoSEQ multiplex PCR reads, yields one record per CDR3 protein. The profile covers about 71,000 distinct CDR3 sequences, with 90% to 95% appearing a single time and more than 0.13% taken by the ten largest. This entry is derived from a study of CD8 T cells in Susac syndrome. TCR beta sequencing covered blood CD8+ and CD4+ T cells. It was negative isolation that provided the CD8+ and CD4+ T cells, whereas TEMRA cells were enriched by FACS. V shed 4 bases and J shed 2 bases, with 14 bases lying between them. The germline V gene has CDR1 SQVTM and CDR2 ANQGSEA. There are 14 residues in the CDR3.

Sample: CD4+ T cells from PBMCs. The TCR originated in a human donor with Susac syndrome. The rearrangement links TRBV29-1 to TRBJ2-5; perhaps TRBD2 as D (6 bases). The DNA for the CDR3 is TGCAGCGTTGGGGGCTGGCGGGGACAAGAGACCCAGTACTTC. The encoded protein is CSVGGWRGQETQYF.